This record concerns one T cell receptor beta chain sequence. This sample stems from a study of blood T cell repertoires in COVID-19. The assay was immunoSEQ multiplex PCR, and TCRdb's table has in-frame clones only and misses some. Among roughly 330,000 clones listed, approximately 90% were seen once. Material for sequencing was PBMCs or T cells enriched from blood (not recorded which). The TCR comes from a woman under 40 who had recovered from COVID-19.

The CDR3 DNA reads TGTGCCAGCAGCTCCGGACAGGGGGTTTTGAACACTGAAGCTTTCTTT. It translates to CASSSGQGVLNTEAFF. The chain carries TRBV5-6 and TRBJ1-1; 10 nucleotides align to TRBD1. Germline loops: CDR1 SGHDT, CDR2 YYEEEE. Trimming took 3 bases from V and 0 from J; bases not matched to a gene: 5. The CDR3 runs to 16 residues.